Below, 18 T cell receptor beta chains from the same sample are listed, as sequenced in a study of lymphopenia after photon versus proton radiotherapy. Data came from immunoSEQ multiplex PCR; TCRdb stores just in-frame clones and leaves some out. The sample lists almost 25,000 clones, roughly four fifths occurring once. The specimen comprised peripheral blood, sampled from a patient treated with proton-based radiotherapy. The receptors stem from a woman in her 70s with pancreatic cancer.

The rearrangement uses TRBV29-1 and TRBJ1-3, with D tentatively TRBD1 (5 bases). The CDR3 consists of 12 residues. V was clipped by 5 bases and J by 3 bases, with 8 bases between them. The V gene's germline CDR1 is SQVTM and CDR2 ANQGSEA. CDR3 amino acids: CSVIGGGNTIYF. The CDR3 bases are TGCAGCGTTATCGGGGGTGGAAACACCATATATTTT.

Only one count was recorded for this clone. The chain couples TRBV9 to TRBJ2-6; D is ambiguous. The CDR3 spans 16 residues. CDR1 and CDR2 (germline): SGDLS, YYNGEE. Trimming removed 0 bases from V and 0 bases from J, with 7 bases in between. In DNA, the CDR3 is TGTGCCAGCAGCGTAGTAGCCGTCTCTGGGGCCAACGTCCTGACTTTC. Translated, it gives CASSVVAVSGANVLTF.

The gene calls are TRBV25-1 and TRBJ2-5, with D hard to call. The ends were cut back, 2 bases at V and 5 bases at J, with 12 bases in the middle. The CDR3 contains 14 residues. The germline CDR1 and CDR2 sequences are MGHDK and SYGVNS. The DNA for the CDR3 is TGTGCCAGCAGTGAAACGGCACTTTCCGAGACCCAGTACTTC. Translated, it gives CASSETALSETQYF.

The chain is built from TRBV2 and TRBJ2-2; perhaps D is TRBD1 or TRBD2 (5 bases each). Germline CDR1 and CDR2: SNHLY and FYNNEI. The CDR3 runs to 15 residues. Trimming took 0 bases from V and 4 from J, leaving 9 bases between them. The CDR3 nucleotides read TGTGCCAGCAGTGAAGCCCGGGGCGTCACCGGGGAGCTGTTTTTT. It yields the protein CASSEARGVTGELFF.

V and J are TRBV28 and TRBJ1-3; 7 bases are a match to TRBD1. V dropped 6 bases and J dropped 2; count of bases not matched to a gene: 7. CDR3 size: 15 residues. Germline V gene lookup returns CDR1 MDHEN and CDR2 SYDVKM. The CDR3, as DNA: TGTGCCAGCAGGGCTTCGGGACAGACTGGAAACACCATATATTTT. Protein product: CASRASGQTGNTIYF.

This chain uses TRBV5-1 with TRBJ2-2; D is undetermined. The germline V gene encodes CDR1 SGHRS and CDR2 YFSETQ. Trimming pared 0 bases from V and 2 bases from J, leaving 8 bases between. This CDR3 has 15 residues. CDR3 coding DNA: TGCGCCAGCAGCTTGGTGGCCGTAAACACCGGGGAGCTGTTTTTT. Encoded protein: CASSLVAVNTGELFF.

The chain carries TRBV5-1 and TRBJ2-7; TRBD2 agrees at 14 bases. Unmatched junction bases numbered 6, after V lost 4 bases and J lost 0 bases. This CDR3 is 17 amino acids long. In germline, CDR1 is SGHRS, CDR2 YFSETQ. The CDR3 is CASSPGLAGVSSYEQYF. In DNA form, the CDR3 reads TGCGCCAGCAGCCCGGGACTAGCGGGAGTTTCCTCCTACGAGCAGTACTTC.

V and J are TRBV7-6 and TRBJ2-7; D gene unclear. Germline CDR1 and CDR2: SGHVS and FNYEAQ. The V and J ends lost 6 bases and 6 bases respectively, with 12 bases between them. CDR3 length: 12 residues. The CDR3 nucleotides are TGTGCCAGCAGTTTTTCCCACGCCGAGCAGTACTTC. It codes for CASSFSHAEQYF.

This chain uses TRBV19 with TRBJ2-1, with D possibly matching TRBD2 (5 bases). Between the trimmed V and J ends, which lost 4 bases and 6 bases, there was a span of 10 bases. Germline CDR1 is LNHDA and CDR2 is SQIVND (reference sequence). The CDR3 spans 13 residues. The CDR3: CASSKTGINEQFF. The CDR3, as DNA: TGTGCCAGTAGTAAAACGGGAATCAATGAGCAGTTCTTC.

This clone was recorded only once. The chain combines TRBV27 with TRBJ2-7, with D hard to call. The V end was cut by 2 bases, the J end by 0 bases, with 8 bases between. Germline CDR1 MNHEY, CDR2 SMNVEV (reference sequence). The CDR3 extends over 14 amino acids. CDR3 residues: CASSLAESSYEQYF. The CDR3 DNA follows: TGTGCCAGCAGTTTAGCGGAGAGCTCCTACGAGCAGTACTTC.

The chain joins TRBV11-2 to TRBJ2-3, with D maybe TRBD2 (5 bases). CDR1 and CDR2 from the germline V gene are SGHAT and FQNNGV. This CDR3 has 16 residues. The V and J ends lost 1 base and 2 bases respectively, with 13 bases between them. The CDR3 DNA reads TGTGCCAGCAGCTTAGCTAGCCTTCTCGCCACAGATACGCAGTATTTT. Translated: CASSLASLLATDTQYF.

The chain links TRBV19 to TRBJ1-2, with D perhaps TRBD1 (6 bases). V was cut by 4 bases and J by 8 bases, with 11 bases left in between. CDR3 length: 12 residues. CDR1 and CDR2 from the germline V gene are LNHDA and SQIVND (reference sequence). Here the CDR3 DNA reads TGTGCCAGTAGTACCCCAGGGGCGGGCTACACCTTC. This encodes CASSTPGAGYTF.

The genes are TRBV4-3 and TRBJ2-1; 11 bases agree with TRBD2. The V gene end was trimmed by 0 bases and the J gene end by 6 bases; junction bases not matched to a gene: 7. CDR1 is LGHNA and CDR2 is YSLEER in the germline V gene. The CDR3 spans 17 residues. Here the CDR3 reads CASSQELSLAGANEQFF. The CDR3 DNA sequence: TGCGCCAGCAGCCAAGAACTTTCACTAGCGGGAGCCAATGAGCAGTTCTTC.

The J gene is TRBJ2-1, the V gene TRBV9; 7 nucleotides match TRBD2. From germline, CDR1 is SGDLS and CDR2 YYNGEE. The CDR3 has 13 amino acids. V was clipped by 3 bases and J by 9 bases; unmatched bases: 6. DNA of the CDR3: TGTGCCAGCAGCGACCCAGGACTAGGTGAGCAGTTCTTC. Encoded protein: CASSDPGLGEQFF.

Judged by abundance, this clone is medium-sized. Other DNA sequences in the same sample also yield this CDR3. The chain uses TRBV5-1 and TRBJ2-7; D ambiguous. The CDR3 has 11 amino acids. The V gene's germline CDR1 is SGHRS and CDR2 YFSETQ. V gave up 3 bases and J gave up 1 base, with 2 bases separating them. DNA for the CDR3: TGCGCCAGCAGCTCGTCCTACGAGCAGTACTTC. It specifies CASSSSYEQYF.

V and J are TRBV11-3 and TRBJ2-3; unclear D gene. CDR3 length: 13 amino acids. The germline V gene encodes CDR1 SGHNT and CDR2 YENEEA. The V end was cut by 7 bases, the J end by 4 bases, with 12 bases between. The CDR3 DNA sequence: TGTGCCAGCACCGGAATGTACGCAGATACGCAGTATTTT. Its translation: CASTGMYADTQYF. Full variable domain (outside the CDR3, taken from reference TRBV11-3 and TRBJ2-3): EAGVVQSPRYKIIEKKQPVAFWCNPISGHNTLYWYLQNLGQGPELLIRYENEEAVDDSQLPKDRFSAERLKGVDSTLKIQPAELGDSAVYLCASTGMYADTQYFGPGTRLTVL.

The CDR3 loop reads CASSVGGLAGNTDTQYF. CDR3 coding DNA: TGTGCCAGCAGCGTAGGGGGGCTAGCGGGGAACACAGATACGCAGTATTTT. J is TRBJ2-3 and V is TRBV9; 9 positions match TRBD2. Germline CDR1 and CDR2: SGDLS and YYNGEE. The CDR3 has 17 amino acids. Unmatched junction bases numbered 7, after V lost 0 bases and J lost 2 bases.

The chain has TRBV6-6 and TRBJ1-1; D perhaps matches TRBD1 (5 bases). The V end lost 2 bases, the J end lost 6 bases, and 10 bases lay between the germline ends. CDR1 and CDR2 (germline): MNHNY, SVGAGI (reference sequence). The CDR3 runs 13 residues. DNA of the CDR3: TGTGCCAGCAGTTACCGAGACAGTCCTGAAGCTTTCTTT. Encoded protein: CASSYRDSPEAFF.